This TCR beta chain was identified in a study of identifying expanded T cells in peripheral blood. The study's findings and limits: Clone count variance between roughly 2-week samples rose with total template count. Technical replicates showed roughly 1.2 changed clones; around two weeks about 16; four weeks 19.

The sample holds a few counts of this clone. Its specificity is unknown. Collection occurred without any documented infections or immune events in donors. Sequencing was performed with immunoSEQ multiplex PCR; in TCRdb, only in-frame clones are kept and a portion is missing. Found here are about 100,000 clones, approximately 89% of them singletons; the top ten hold 5% to 6.5%. The receptor comes from a person aged 18-70 years in good health. The source material was blood.

CDR3 sequence (DNA): TGTGCCAGCAGCTTACCAGGGAACACTGAAGCTTTCTTT. Translating it yields CASSLPGNTEAFF. The V call is TRBV7-9, the J call TRBJ1-1, with D unresolved. Germline CDR1 and CDR2: SEHNR and FQNEAQ (reference sequence). Trimming cost V 2 bases and J 1 base, with 5 bases left between them. The CDR3 is made up of 13 amino acids.